This note documents a single TCR beta chain sequence. This sample stems from a study of blood T cell repertoires in COVID-19. Overall study: The origin of the acute and convalescent COVID-19 samples was the United States, Italy and Spain. PBMCs, B-cell-depleted T cells, or T cells were the source of the cDNA or gDNA that made up the material.

The CDR3 spans 17 residues. Germline assignment: CDR1 KGHSH and CDR2 LQKENI. After removal of 3 bases from V and 1 base from J, the junction contained 5 bases not matched to a gene. Sequencing used immunoSEQ multiplex PCR; TCRdb keeps in-frame clones, though not all of them. Among fewer than 300,000 clones, 87% were seen once, and the ten largest hold over 1.2%. The clonotype originates from a woman in her thirties or forties who had recovered from COVID-19. The chain uses TRBV18 and TRBJ2-6; 8 bases align to TRBD2. Sequencing input: peripheral blood. CDR3 DNA: TGTGCCAGCTCACCTTTAACTAGCGGATCTGGGGCCAACGTCCTGACTTTC. Translated, it gives CASSPLTSGSGANVLTF.